Listed below are T cell receptor beta chains from one sample, sequenced in a study of OX40 agonist ivuxolimab in advanced cancers. TCRdb's copy holds only in-frame clones and misses some; the assay was immunoSEQ multiplex PCR. The profile shows 26,000 or so clones, 85% to 90% of them singletons. Here the sequenced sample was CD4+ or CD8+ T cells sorted from blood, taken in a trial of the OX40 agonist ivuxolimab. All receptors derive from an adult with an advanced solid tumor such as melanoma, head and neck, liver or kidney cancer. Both conserved end residues are part of each CDR3. Each record gives: V gene, clone size, D gene, J gene, CDR3 DNA, CDR3 protein. A D gene is named only where the DNA matches it firmly. Size is omitted from some rows. Given values are once, few, many or a class for expanded clones.

V: TRBV29-1
size: -
D: -
J: TRBJ1-2
DNA: TGCAGCGTCCTTGGTCAGTTTATAAATGGCTACACCTTC
CDR3: CSVLGQFINGYTF

V: TRBV28
size: -
D: -
J: TRBJ2-2
DNA: TGTGCCAGTGGGGGGAGAGTGTATACCGGGGAGCTGTTTTTT
CDR3: CASGGRVYTGELFF

V: TRBV2
size: -
D: TRBD1
J: TRBJ1-2
DNA: TGTGCCAGCAGCGGGGACTGGGACAGGCAGGACTATGGCTACACCTTC
CDR3: CASSGDWDRQDYGYTF

V: TRBV6-5
size: few
D: -
J: TRBJ1-1
DNA: TGTGCCAGCAGAGACAGTTTGGGAACTGAAGCTTTCTTT
CDR3: CASRDSLGTEAFF

V: TRBV6-4
size: -
D: TRBD2
J: TRBJ2-7
DNA: TGTGCCAGCAGTGAGGCTAGCGGGAGTGGGTACGAGCAGTACTTC
CDR3: CASSEASGSGYEQYF

V: TRBV5-4
size: -
D: -
J: TRBJ2-1
DNA: TGTGCCAGCAGCCCTACGCAACCCTACAATGAGCAGTTCTTC
CDR3: CASSPTQPYNEQFF

V: TRBV19
size: -
D: -
J: TRBJ1-1
DNA: TGTGCCAGTAGTATAGCTCCGGGACAAGTGGAAGCTTTCTTT
CDR3: CASSIAPGQVEAFF

V: TRBV27
size: -
D: -
J: TRBJ2-7
DNA: TGTGCCAGCAGTCCCTCGACAGCCTACGAGCAGTACTTC
CDR3: CASSPSTAYEQYF

V: TRBV19
size: -
D: -
J: TRBJ2-5
DNA: TGTGCCAGTAGTATGGAGGCGGTACAAGAGACCCAGTACTTC
CDR3: CASSMEAVQETQYF

V: TRBV9
size: -
D: -
J: TRBJ2-7
DNA: TGTGCCAGCAGCCTTTCCGTTGGGGTCGCCTACGAGCAGTACTTC
CDR3: CASSLSVGVAYEQYF

V: TRBV28
size: -
D: -
J: TRBJ1-5
DNA: TGTGCCAGCAGGACTACAGAAAGCAATCAGCCCCAGCATTTT
CDR3: CASRTTESNQPQHF

V: TRBV7-9
size: -
D: -
J: TRBJ1-1
DNA: TGTGCCAGCAGCTTAGAGGGGCTGAACACTGAAGCTTTCTTT
CDR3: CASSLEGLNTEAFF

V: TRBV29-1
size: once
D: -
J: TRBJ2-2
DNA: TGCAGCGGGGCCGGAGGCACCGGGGAGCTGTTTTTT
CDR3: CSGAGGTGELFF

V: TRBV27
size: few
D: -
J: TRBJ1-2
DNA: TGTGCCAGCCGGGGGGGGGGTGGCTACACCTTC
CDR3: CASRGGGGYTF

V: TRBV7-2
size: -
D: -
J: TRBJ2-1
DNA: TGTGCCAGCAGCTTAGATTTCCCGCTAAGCTCCTACAATGAGCAGTTCTTC
CDR3: CASSLDFPLSSYNEQFF

V: TRBV29-1
size: -
D: -
J: TRBJ2-1
DNA: TGCAGCGGGGTGGCGTACTCCTACAATGAGCAGTTCTTC
CDR3: CSGVAYSYNEQFF

V: TRBV9
size: few
D: -
J: TRBJ2-7
DNA: TGTGCCAGCAGCGTAGACGGGAGTTTCTACGAGCAGTACTTC
CDR3: CASSVDGSFYEQYF

V: TRBV14
size: -
D: -
J: TRBJ2-7
DNA: TGTGCCAGCAGCCCCCCCCGCCGGGGTCACGAGCAGTACTTC
CDR3: CASSPPRRGHEQYF

V: TRBV5-8
size: -
D: TRBD2
J: TRBJ2-5
DNA: TGTGCCAGCAGCCCGGGACTAGCGGGGACCCAGTACTTC
CDR3: CASSPGLAGTQYF

V: TRBV4-3
size: few
D: -
J: TRBJ2-1
DNA: TGCGCCAGCAGCCAAGGGAATGAGCAGTTCTTC
CDR3: CASSQGNEQFF

V: TRBV28
size: -
D: -
J: TRBJ2-7
DNA: TGTGCCAGCGGGGAGATGTACGAGCAGTACTTC
CDR3: CASGEMYEQYF

V: TRBV6-6
size: -
D: -
J: TRBJ1-2
DNA: TGTGCCAGCAGGGCCAGGGGTTTCAACTATGGCTACACCTTC
CDR3: CASRARGFNYGYTF

V: TRBV19
size: -
D: TRBD1
J: TRBJ1-2
DNA: TGTGCCAGTAGTCCTACTGGACAGGAGGTGAAGGGCTACACCTTC
CDR3: CASSPTGQEVKGYTF

V: TRBV5-6
size: -
D: -
J: TRBJ2-7
DNA: TGTGCCAGCAGCTTGGGGGATCCGACCTACGAGCAGTACTTC
CDR3: CASSLGDPTYEQYF

V: TRBV7-8
size: -
D: -
J: TRBJ2-1
DNA: TGTGCCAGCAGTCCACTAGGGGGTGGGTACAATGAGCAGTTCTTC
CDR3: CASSPLGGGYNEQFF

V: TRBV7-2
size: -
D: -
J: TRBJ1-3
DNA: TGTGCCAGCAGCCGTCGTGAAAGCTCTGGAAACACCATATATTTT
CDR3: CASSRRESSGNTIYF

V: TRBV5-1
size: -
D: -
J: TRBJ1-2
DNA: TGCGCCAGCAGCTTGGACAGGGCCTATGGCTACACCTTC
CDR3: CASSLDRAYGYTF

V: TRBV10-1
size: -
D: TRBD2
J: TRBJ2-7
DNA: TGCGCCAGCAGTGAGGACGCGGGGGGGCTCGAGCAGTACTTC
CDR3: CASSEDAGGLEQYF

V: TRBV4-2
size: -
D: TRBD2
J: TRBJ2-2
DNA: TGTGCCAGCAGCCCGGGACTAGCGGGGCTTCCGAACACCGGGGAGCTGTTTTTT
CDR3: CASSPGLAGLPNTGELFF

V: TRBV11-2
size: -
D: -
J: TRBJ2-7
DNA: TGTGCCAGCAGCCTAGATCCGGGGTCCCTTTACGAGCAGTACTTC
CDR3: CASSLDPGSLYEQYF

V: TRBV28
size: -
D: -
J: TRBJ1-2
DNA: TGTGCCAGCAGTGAGACAGGAAACTATGGCTACACCTTC
CDR3: CASSETGNYGYTF

V: TRBV7-2
size: -
D: -
J: TRBJ2-1
DNA: TGTGCCAGCAGCTTAGCAAGGGCCCCCTACAATGAGCAGTTCTTC
CDR3: CASSLARAPYNEQFF

V: TRBV6-1
size: -
D: TRBD1
J: TRBJ2-7
DNA: TGTGCCAGCACCGGGACAGGGGTCTACGAGCAGTACTTC
CDR3: CASTGTGVYEQYF

V: TRBV5-6
size: -
D: -
J: TRBJ2-1
DNA: TGTGCCAGCAGCTTGGCCTGGGGGCACAATGAGCAGTTCTTC
CDR3: CASSLAWGHNEQFF

V: TRBV6-5
size: -
D: -
J: TRBJ2-2
DNA: TGTGCCAGCAGTTCCTCGGCCCTGCTCGCCGGGGAGCTGTTTTTT
CDR3: CASSSSALLAGELFF

V: TRBV19
size: -
D: -
J: TRBJ1-5
DNA: TGTGCCAGTACCGCTAGCCCAGGGGAACAGCCCCAGCATTTT
CDR3: CASTASPGEQPQHF

V: TRBV5-6
size: -
D: -
J: TRBJ1-2
DNA: TGTGCCAGCAGCTTGGACAGATTTAACTATGGCTACACCTTC
CDR3: CASSLDRFNYGYTF

V: TRBV27
size: -
D: -
J: TRBJ1-2
DNA: TGTGCCAGCAGTACGGGGGCGCTTGGCTACACCTTC
CDR3: CASSTGALGYTF

V: TRBV27
size: -
D: TRBD1
J: TRBJ1-5
DNA: TGTGCCAGCAGTTTATCAGGGGGCTTACAGCCCCAGCATTTT
CDR3: CASSLSGGLQPQHF

V: TRBV27
size: -
D: -
J: TRBJ2-7
DNA: TGTGCCAGCAGTGCGGGACAGAACTACGAGCAGTACTTC
CDR3: CASSAGQNYEQYF

V: TRBV6-5
size: -
D: -
J: TRBJ1-4
DNA: TGTGCCAGCAGAGGGATGACAGTGGAAAAACTGTTTTTT
CDR3: CASRGMTVEKLFF

V: TRBV5-8
size: -
D: -
J: TRBJ1-5
DNA: TGTGCCAGCAGCATTTTACCGGGGACCTCTCAGCCCCAGCATTTT
CDR3: CASSILPGTSQPQHF

V: TRBV7-9
size: -
D: -
J: TRBJ2-7
DNA: TGTGCCAGCAGCTCAATTAGCTACGAGCAGTACTTC
CDR3: CASSSISYEQYF

V: TRBV5-1
size: -
D: TRBD1
J: TRBJ2-7
DNA: TGCGCCAGCAGCTTGGCCTCGACAGGGCAGTACGAGCAGTACTTC
CDR3: CASSLASTGQYEQYF

V: TRBV11-2
size: -
D: -
J: TRBJ2-7
DNA: TGTGCCAGCAGCTTAGGGGCCTACGAGCAGTACTTC
CDR3: CASSLGAYEQYF

V: TRBV27
size: -
D: -
J: TRBJ2-7
DNA: TGTGCCAGCAGTTTCTCGGGCGCGGGCTACGAGCAGTACTTC
CDR3: CASSFSGAGYEQYF

V: TRBV23-1
size: -
D: -
J: TRBJ1-2
DNA: TGCGCCAGCAGTCAATTACCGACAGGACGCTATGGCTACACCTTC
CDR3: CASSQLPTGRYGYTF

V: TRBV9
size: -
D: -
J: TRBJ2-1
DNA: TGTGCCAGCAGCGTAGGGGCAGGGACCTCTTACAATGAGCAGTTCTTC
CDR3: CASSVGAGTSYNEQFF

V: TRBV19
size: -
D: TRBD2
J: TRBJ2-5
DNA: TGTGCCAGTAGTCCCGGGACTACCTTAGGGGAGACCCAGTACTTC
CDR3: CASSPGTTLGETQYF

V: TRBV6-5
size: -
D: -
J: TRBJ2-7
DNA: TGTGCCAGCCGTAGCGCGTCCTCCTACGAGCAGTACTTC
CDR3: CASRSASSYEQYF

V: TRBV2
size: -
D: TRBD2
J: TRBJ2-7
DNA: TGTGCCAGCAGTTCGGTGGGAGGGGCCTACGAGCAGTACTTC
CDR3: CASSSVGGAYEQYF

V: TRBV29-1
size: once
D: -
J: TRBJ1-2
DNA: TGCAGCGTTGAAGGGACGGCCTATGGCTACACCTTC
CDR3: CSVEGTAYGYTF

V: TRBV5-8
size: -
D: -
J: TRBJ2-3
DNA: TGTGCCAGCAGCTTGGCGCAGGTGAACACAGATACGCAGTATTTT
CDR3: CASSLAQVNTDTQYF

V: TRBV9
size: few
D: TRBD2
J: TRBJ2-5
DNA: TGTGCCAGCAGCGTAGGGACTAGAATGCCAGAGACCCAGTACTTC
CDR3: CASSVGTRMPETQYF

V: TRBV27
size: once
D: -
J: TRBJ2-1
DNA: TGTGCCAGCAGTCCCTCGGGGTGGGAGCAGTTCTTC
CDR3: CASSPSGWEQFF